One sample yielded the 17 T cell receptor beta chains listed below, sequenced in a study of blood T cell repertoires in COVID-19 (dated by TCRdb to about 2020). The library was obtained by the immunoSEQ multiplex PCR assay. TCRdb carries this immuneACCESS record with in-frame sequences only. Its versions omit some clonotypes, under half of them owing to an unresolved V gene in the studies checked, with the rest unexplained. The sample yields 130,000 to 150,000 clones; approximately 85% were counted once. The ten largest clonotypes hold about 1.7% of the sample. Material for sequencing was peripheral blood. The receptors stem from a man between 65 and 79 years old with acute or convalescent COVID-19.

The chain couples TRBV11-3 to TRBJ2-1, with 7 bases lining up with TRBD2. Germline V gives CDR1 SGHNT, CDR2 YENEEA. V dropped 4 bases and J dropped 7; count of bases not matched to a gene: 22. The CDR3 consists of 19 residues. CDR3 loop: CASSSRATVTGLTNNEQFF. In nucleotides, the CDR3 is TGTGCCAGCAGCTCTCGCGCGACAGTAACGGGACTAACGAATAATGAGCAGTTCTTC.

The chain has TRBV9 and TRBJ2-3; weak D call: TRBD2 (6 bases). The CDR3 sequence is 15 residues long. Per the germline V gene, CDR1 is SGDLS and CDR2 is YYNGEE. V lost 4 bases and J 2 bases, leaving 14 bases between the germline ends. The CDR3 DNA is TGTGCCAGCAGCTTCCGGGACTCACACACAGATACGCAGTATTTT. It is translated as CASSFRDSHTDTQYF.

J is TRBJ1-1 and V is TRBV6-5; D gene ambiguous. This CDR3 has 12 residues. Germline V gives CDR1 MNHEY, CDR2 SVGAGI. Trimming cost V 8 bases and J 1 base, with 8 bases left between them. In DNA form, the CDR3 reads TGTGCCAGCGTAACGGGGAACACTGAAGCTTTCTTT. This sequence encodes CASVTGNTEAFF.

This chain connects TRBV6-5 to TRBJ1-2, with TRBD1 identical over 7 bases. The CDR3 is made up of 14 amino acids. V gave up 6 bases and J gave up 3 bases; unmatched junction bases: 7. Germline V lookup: CDR1 MNHEY, CDR2 SVGAGI. The CDR3 coding sequence is TGTGCCAGCAGCAAGGGACAGAGAGACTATGGCTACACCTTC. This sequence encodes CASSKGQRDYGYTF.

The rearrangement joins TRBV5-1 to TRBJ2-1; 8 bases map to TRBD2. The CDR3 runs 14 residues. The ends lost 4 bases at V and 4 bases at J; junction bases unmatched: 4. The V gene's germline CDR1 is SGHRS and CDR2 YFSETQ. The CDR3 reads CASSQSGGYNEQFF. The CDR3, as DNA: TGCGCCAGCAGCCAAAGCGGGGGTTACAATGAGCAGTTCTTC.

V gene TRBV5-1 combines with J gene TRBJ1-1, with TRBD1 matching 8 bases. The germline CDR1 and CDR2 sequences are SGHRS and YFSETQ. V was pared by 4 bases and J by 2 bases, with 4 bases of the junction left unmatched. There are 14 residues in the CDR3. The CDR3 protein is CASSQTGDNTEAFF. The CDR3 DNA reads TGCGCCAGCAGCCAGACAGGGGACAACACTGAAGCTTTCTTT.

J is TRBJ2-6 and V is TRBV5-1, with D perhaps TRBD1 (6 bases). V was cut by 0 bases and J by 4 bases, with 11 bases left in between. The CDR3 length is 16 residues. CDR1 and CDR2 (germline): SGHRS, YFSETQ. The CDR3 spells CASSLAGASGANVLTF. The CDR3 DNA is TGCGCCAGCAGCTTGGCAGGGGCTTCAGGGGCCAACGTCCTGACTTTC.

The rearrangement links TRBV7-2 to TRBJ1-1; the D is unclear. CDR3 length: 14 residues. Germline-derived CDR1 and CDR2 are SGHTA and FQGNSA. The germline V and J ends were trimmed by 1 base and 9 bases, with 15 bases remaining between them. The CDR3 here is CASSLDPSGMQAFF. In DNA form, the CDR3 reads TGTGCCAGCAGCTTAGACCCTTCAGGTATGCAAGCTTTCTTT.

The chain employs TRBV15 and TRBJ1-3; 7 positions match TRBD1. V was pared by 0 bases and J by 2 bases, with 4 bases of the junction left unmatched. Germline V gene lookup returns CDR1 LNHNV and CDR2 YYDKDF (reference sequence). This CDR3 has 16 residues. This CDR3 is CATSRDGQGAGNTIYF. The CDR3 coding sequence is TGTGCCACCAGCAGAGATGGGCAGGGGGCTGGAAACACCATATATTTT.

The chain carries TRBV6-5 and TRBJ2-7, with D possibly matching TRBD1 (6 bases). Germline V gene lookup returns CDR1 MNHEY and CDR2 SVGAGI. The CDR3 runs 14 residues. V dropped 7 bases and J dropped 2 bases, with 15 bases sitting between them. The CDR3 bases are TGTGCCAGCAACCCGGGACACCGCCCCTACGAGCAGTACTTC. Protein: CASNPGHRPYEQYF.

The V gene is TRBV2, the J gene TRBJ1-5, with unresolved D. Germline loops: CDR1 SNHLY, CDR2 FYNNEI. CDR3 size: 15 residues. V was pared by 4 bases and J by 1 base, with 11 bases between. CDR3 DNA sequence: TGTGCCAGCAGTGTGTCAGGAATCAGCAATCAGCCCCAGCATTTT. Its translation is CASSVSGISNQPQHF.

The chain recombines TRBV27 with TRBJ2-3; 8 nucleotides line up with TRBD1. Trimming removed 1 base from V and 5 bases from J; junction bases left unmatched: 11. Per the germline V gene, CDR1 is MNHEY and CDR2 is SMNVEV (reference sequence). The CDR3 totals 17 residues. CDR3 nucleotide sequence: TGTGCCAGCAGTTTATTGACCCCCGGACAGGGAATAGATACGCAGTATTTT. Protein product: CASSLLTPGQGIDTQYF.

The chain joins TRBV5-4 to TRBJ1-2, with 9 bases aligning to TRBD1. V lost 0 bases to trimming and J lost 4 bases; unmatched junction nucleotides: 1. Germline CDR1 reads SGHNT; CDR2 reads YYREEE (reference sequence). The CDR3 is made up of 14 amino acids. CDR3 in amino acids: CASSLDRGRYGYTF. DNA for the CDR3: TGTGCCAGCAGCTTGGACAGGGGGCGCTATGGCTACACCTTC.

The genes are TRBV7-9 and TRBJ1-4, with 9 bases identical to TRBD1. J gave up 11 bases and V 3 bases, and 1 base lay outside the gene matches. The CDR3 totals 12 residues. In germline, CDR1 is SEHNR, CDR2 FQNEAQ (reference sequence). For the CDR3, the DNA is TGTGCCAGCAGCTTTGACAGGGGGAAACTGTTTTTT. Translating it yields CASSFDRGKLFF.

This chain joins TRBV28 and TRBJ1-6, with TRBD1 identical over 10 bases. Germline CDR1 is MDHEN and CDR2 is SYDVKM. After removal of 4 bases from V and 10 bases from J, the junction contained 4 bases not matched to a gene. The CDR3 extends over 14 amino acids. Here the CDR3 DNA reads TGTGCCAGCAGTTCGGGGACAGGGGAATCACCCCTCCACTTT. It translates to CASSSGTGESPLHF.

In this sample, this clone turned up a few times. The gene calls are TRBV11-2 and TRBJ1-1; D gene unclear. The CDR3 loop spans 13 amino acids. The V gene lost 4 bases and the J gene lost 3 bases, with 9 bases spanning the gap. Looked up from germline, CDR1 is SGHAT and CDR2 is FQNNGV. CDR3 protein: CASSSAGYTEAFF. The CDR3 DNA reads TGTGCCAGCAGCTCCGCGGGGTACACTGAAGCTTTCTTT. The full variable domain, completed using reference TRBV11-2 and TRBJ1-1, is EAGVAQSPRYKIIEKRQSVAFWCNPISGHATLYWYQQILGQGPKLLIQFQNNGVVDDSQLPKDRFSAERLKGVDSTLKIQPAKLEDSAVYLCASSSAGYTEAFFGQGTRLTVV.

The chain links TRBV6-5 to TRBJ1-5; D might be TRBD1 (5 bases). V was clipped by 6 bases and J by 2 bases, with 11 bases between them. Germline V gene sequence: CDR1 MNHEY, CDR2 SVGAGI. The CDR3 sequence is 14 residues long. The CDR3 loop reads CASRAGGGNQPQHF. The CDR3 region has the DNA TGTGCCAGCAGGGCGGGGGGGGGCAATCAGCCCCAGCATTTT.